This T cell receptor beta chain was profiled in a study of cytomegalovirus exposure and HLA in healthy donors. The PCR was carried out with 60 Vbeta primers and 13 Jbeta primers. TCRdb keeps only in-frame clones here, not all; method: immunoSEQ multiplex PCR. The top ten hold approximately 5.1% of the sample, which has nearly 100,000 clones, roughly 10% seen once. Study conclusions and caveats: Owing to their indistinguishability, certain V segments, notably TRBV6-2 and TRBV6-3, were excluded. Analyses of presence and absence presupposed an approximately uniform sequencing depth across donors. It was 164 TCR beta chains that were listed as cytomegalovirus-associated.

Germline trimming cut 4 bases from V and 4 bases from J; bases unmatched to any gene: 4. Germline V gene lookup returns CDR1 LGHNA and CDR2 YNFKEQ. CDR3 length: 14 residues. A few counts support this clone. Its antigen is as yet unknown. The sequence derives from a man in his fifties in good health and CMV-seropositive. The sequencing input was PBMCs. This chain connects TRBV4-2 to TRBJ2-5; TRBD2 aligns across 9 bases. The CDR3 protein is CASSLGTSLETQYF. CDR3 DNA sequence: TGTGCCAGCAGCCTCGGGACTAGCTTAGAGACCCAGTACTTC.